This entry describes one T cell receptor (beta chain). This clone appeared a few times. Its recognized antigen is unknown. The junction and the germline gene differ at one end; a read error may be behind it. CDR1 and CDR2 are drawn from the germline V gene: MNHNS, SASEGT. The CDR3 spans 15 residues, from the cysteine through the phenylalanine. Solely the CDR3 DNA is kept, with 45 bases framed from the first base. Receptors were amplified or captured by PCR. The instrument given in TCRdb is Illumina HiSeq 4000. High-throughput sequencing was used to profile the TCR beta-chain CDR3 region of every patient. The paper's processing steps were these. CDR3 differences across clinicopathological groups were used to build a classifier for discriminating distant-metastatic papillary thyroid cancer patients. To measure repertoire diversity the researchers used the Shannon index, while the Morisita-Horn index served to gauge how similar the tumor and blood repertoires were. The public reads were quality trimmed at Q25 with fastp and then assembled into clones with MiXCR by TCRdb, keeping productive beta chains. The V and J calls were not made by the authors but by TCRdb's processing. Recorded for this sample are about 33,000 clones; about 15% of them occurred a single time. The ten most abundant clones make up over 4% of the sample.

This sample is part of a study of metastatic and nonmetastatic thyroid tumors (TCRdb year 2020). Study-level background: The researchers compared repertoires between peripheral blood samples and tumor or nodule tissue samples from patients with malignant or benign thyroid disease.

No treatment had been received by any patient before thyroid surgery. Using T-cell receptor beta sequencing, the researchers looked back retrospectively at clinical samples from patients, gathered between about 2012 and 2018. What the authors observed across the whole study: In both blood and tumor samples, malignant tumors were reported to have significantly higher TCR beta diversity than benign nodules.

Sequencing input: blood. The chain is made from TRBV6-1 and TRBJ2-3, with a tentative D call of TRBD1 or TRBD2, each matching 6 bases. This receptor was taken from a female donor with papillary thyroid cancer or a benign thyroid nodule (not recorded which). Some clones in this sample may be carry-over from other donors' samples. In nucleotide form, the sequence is TGTGCCAGCAGTGTTTTAGTGGGGGGCACAGATACGCAGTACTTT. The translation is CASSVLVGGTDTQYF.